One sample yielded the 14 T cell receptor beta chains listed below, sequenced in a study of T cell responses to AZD1222 COVID-19 vaccine. Only in-frame clones appear in the TCRdb table, and some are missing; sequencing was by immunoSEQ multiplex PCR. The sample records 65,000 to 75,000 clones, around 80% being singletons. Sequenced material: peripheral blood, taken on day 0 of AZD1222 vaccination. Receptors were obtained from an adult in good health.

The chain is built from TRBV3-1 (or the pseudogene TRBV3-2) and TRBJ2-7; maybe TRBD2 (5 bases). This CDR3 spans 13 amino acids. In germline, CDR1 is LGHDT, CDR2 YNNKEL (reference sequence). V lost 1 base, J lost 6 bases, and 10 bases lay in between. The CDR3, as DNA: TGTGCCAGCAGCCAAGTTCGAGGGAGCGAGCAGTACTTC. Translation gives CASSQVRGSEQYF.

This chain joins TRBV11-2 and TRBJ1-1, with unresolved D. V was clipped by 6 bases and J by 4 bases, with 12 bases between them. The CDR3 covers 13 residues. Germline V gene data show CDR1 as SGHAT and CDR2 as FQNNGV. Here the CDR3 reads CASSHWEGTEAFF. The CDR3 DNA is TGTGCCAGCAGTCATTGGGAGGGCACTGAAGCTTTCTTT.

The gene calls are TRBV9 and TRBJ1-2; D not resolved. Trimming removed 3 bases at V and 8 bases at J, with 8 bases between. Germline-derived CDR1 and CDR2 are SGDLS and YYNGEE. The CDR3 consists of 11 residues. The CDR3, as DNA: TGTGCCAGCAGCGCTGTGGGCGGCTACACCTTC. It codes for CASSAVGGYTF.

The V and J genes are TRBV11-3 and TRBJ1-1; maybe TRBD1 (5 bases). This CDR3 is built from 15 residues. In germline, CDR1 is SGHNT, CDR2 YENEEA. V was pared by 0 bases and J by 0 bases, with 8 bases between. As DNA, the CDR3 is TGTGCCAGCAGCTTAGACGGCAGGGTGAACACTGAAGCTTTCTTT. It is translated as CASSLDGRVNTEAFF.

The chain has TRBV7-2 and TRBJ1-5; no clear D gene. V lost 1 base and J lost 3, with 10 bases in between. CDR3 length: 15 residues. The V gene's germline CDR1 is SGHTA and CDR2 FQGNSA. The CDR3 protein is CASSLVYQSNQPQHF. DNA for the CDR3: TGTGCCAGCAGCTTAGTGTACCAATCCAATCAGCCCCAGCATTTT.

The rearrangement links TRBV6-2 or TRBV6-3 to TRBJ2-7, with TRBD2 identical over 13 bases. The CDR3 totals 16 residues. The V and J ends lost 4 bases and 5 bases, in that order; junction bases with no gene match: 8. The germline V gene encodes CDR1 MNHEY and CDR2 SVGEGT. CDR3 protein: CASSLTTSGRSNEQYF. For the CDR3, the DNA is TGTGCCAGCAGTTTGACGACTAGCGGGAGGAGTAACGAGCAGTACTTC.

The rearrangement joins TRBV5-1 to TRBJ2-5; D perhaps matches TRBD2 (6 bases). Germline V gene data show CDR1 as SGHRS and CDR2 as YFSETQ. V lost 0 bases and J lost 5, with 14 bases in between. This CDR3 is 15 amino acids long. The CDR3 coding sequence is TGCGCCAGCAGCTTGGCACTAGCCAAGGGGGAGACCCAGTACTTC. Its translation: CASSLALAKGETQYF.

The V call is TRBV6-5, the J call TRBJ1-2, with D perhaps TRBD1 (6 bases). This CDR3 region has 14 residues. Between the trimmed V and J ends, which lost 6 bases and 5 bases, there was a span of 16 bases. Germline CDR1 and CDR2: MNHEY and SVGAGI. The CDR3 protein is CASRNLQGYYGYTF. The CDR3 DNA reads as TGTGCCAGCAGAAACCTACAGGGCTATTATGGCTACACCTTC.

This clone was seen a single time. The genes are TRBV19 and TRBJ2-1; D could derive from TRBD1 or TRBD2 (5 bases each). Germline V CDR1 and CDR2: LNHDA, SQIVND (reference sequence). This CDR3 comprises 12 residues. V dropped 9 bases and J dropped 1 base, with 7 bases sitting between them. The CDR3 sequence is CASGASYNEQFF. The CDR3 bases are TGTGCCAGCGGGGCATCCTACAATGAGCAGTTCTTC.

The J gene is TRBJ2-2, the V gene TRBV11-3; TRBD2 might be the D (5 bases). V dropped 5 bases and J dropped 2 bases, with 21 bases sitting between them. CDR1 is SGHNT and CDR2 is YENEEA in the germline V gene. There are 18 residues in the CDR3. The CDR3 is CASSRNSGGRANTGELFF. The DNA of the CDR3 is TGTGCCAGCAGCCGAAACTCCGGCGGGCGGGCAAACACCGGGGAGCTGTTTTTT.

The V call is TRBV30, the J call TRBJ2-7; the D gene is possibly TRBD1 (5 bases). Germline CDR1 GTSNPN, CDR2 SVGIG (reference sequence). There are 13 residues in the CDR3. V lost 2 bases and J lost 7, with 15 bases in between. This CDR3 reads CAWSPTGPGEQYF. The CDR3 coding sequence is TGTGCCTGGAGTCCCACAGGCCCTGGGGAGCAGTACTTC.

The rearrangement uses TRBV4-3 and TRBJ1-2, with D perhaps TRBD1 (5 bases). This CDR3 contains 14 residues. V lost 4 bases, J lost 4 bases, and 13 bases lay in between. The V gene's germline CDR1 is LGHNA and CDR2 YSLEER. CDR3 bases: TGCGCCAGCAGCCTACACGGGACGGCCTATGGCTACACCTTC. This encodes CASSLHGTAYGYTF.

V usage is TRBV28 and J usage is TRBJ1-6, with a weak D call TRBD1 (6 bases). The CDR3 consists of 15 residues. CDR1 and CDR2 from the germline V gene are MDHEN and SYDVKM. The ends were cut back, 6 bases at V and 9 bases at J, with 18 bases in the middle. CDR3 sequence (DNA): TGTGCCAGCAGGCTCGGGACAATGTTAGGTTCACCCCTCCACTTT. Translating gives CASRLGTMLGSPLHF.

V is TRBV27 and J is TRBJ1-5, with TRBD1 matching 7 bases. The trim removed 6 bases at V and 0 bases at J, leaving 2 bases unmatched. This CDR3 spans 14 amino acids. CDR1 MNHEY and CDR2 SMNVEV come from the germline V gene (reference sequence). CDR3 nucleotide sequence: TGTGCCAGCAGCCACAGGGGTAGCAATCAGCCCCAGCATTTT. This codes for CASSHRGSNQPQHF.